This T cell receptor beta chain was observed in a study of cytomegalovirus exposure and HLA in healthy donors. As to this clone: Antigen unknown.

The CDR3 loop spans 15 amino acids. CDR1 and CDR2 from the germline V gene are SGHTA and FQGNSA. J gave up 6 bases and V 2 bases, and 6 bases lay outside the gene matches. Primers for the PCR totalled 60 Vbeta and 13 Jbeta. Repertoires were generated with immunoSEQ multiplex PCR, while TCRdb's copy carries only in-frame clones and drops some. The top ten hold 3.5% to 5% of the sample, which has around 200,000 clones, 65% to 80% seen once. Study observations and caveats: A missense variant in DCLRE1C was later tied to TCR beta V- and J-gene trimming.

The material sequenced was PBMCs. The rearrangement joins TRBV7-2 to TRBJ2-1, with 8 nucleotides matching TRBD2. The sequence was collected from a woman aged 25 to 39 in good health and CMV-seropositive. The CDR3 here is CASSLRGGLGNEQFF. CDR3 DNA: TGTGCCAGCAGCTTACGGGGGGGCCTGGGCAATGAGCAGTTCTTC.